The 20 T cell receptor beta chains presented below share a single source sample, sequenced in a study of T cells in localized non-small cell lung cancer. Profiling relied on immunoSEQ multiplex PCR, and the TCRdb table lists in-frame clones only, not all of them. The sample carries 40,000 to 55,000 clones, about 78% recorded once. Here the sequenced sample was PBMCs, taken before any cancer treatment. These receptor sequences come from a woman aged 35 to 70 with stage II lung adenocarcinoma.

The J gene is TRBJ1-4, the V gene TRBV6-6; a weak D match, TRBD1 (5 bases). Germline V lookup: CDR1 MNHNY, CDR2 SVGAGI (reference sequence). CDR3 length: 16 residues. V shed 4 bases and J shed 0 bases, with 12 bases lying between them. CDR3 coding DNA: TGTGCCAGCAGTTGGGGCCTACCCTCAACTAATGAAAAACTGTTTTTT. The encoded protein is CASSWGLPSTNEKLFF.

This clone has just a few counts. This rearrangement joins TRBV27 to TRBJ1-5; D unresolved. Trimming removed 5 bases at V and 1 base at J, with 12 bases between. The germline CDR1 and CDR2 sequences are MNHEY and SMNVEV (reference sequence). The CDR3 has 15 residues. This chain's CDR3 is CASSPKGGSNQPQHF. CDR3 nucleotide sequence: TGTGCCAGCAGTCCCAAAGGAGGGAGCAATCAGCCCCAGCATTTT.

This sequence joins TRBV11-1 and TRBJ1-1; D is unresolved. V was clipped by 2 bases and J by 4 bases, with 2 bases between them. CDR3 size: 11 residues. Germline V CDR1 and CDR2: SGHAT, FQDESV (reference sequence). The chain's CDR3 is CASSLSTEAFF. For the CDR3, the DNA is TGTGCCAGCAGCTTAAGCACTGAAGCTTTCTTT.

The V and J genes are TRBV18 and TRBJ1-1, with a possible D match to TRBD1 (6 bases). CDR1 KGHSH and CDR2 LQKENI come from the germline V gene. The CDR3 has 14 amino acids. The V and J ends lost 3 bases and 3 bases respectively, with 11 bases between them. The CDR3 DNA sequence: TGTGCCAGCTCACCCTCGGCAGGGGACACTGAAGCTTTCTTT. Translating gives CASSPSAGDTEAFF.

The V call is TRBV7-9, the J call TRBJ2-7; D may match TRBD1 or TRBD2 (5 bases each). The CDR3 contains 17 residues. V shed 1 base and J shed 0 bases, with 16 bases lying between them. Germline V lookup: CDR1 SEHNR, CDR2 FQNEAQ (reference sequence). CDR3 DNA: TGTGCCAGCAGCTTAGGGGACCGACTAAAAAGCTCCTACGAGCAGTACTTC. This codes for CASSLGDRLKSSYEQYF.

The chain uses TRBV19 and TRBJ2-2, with a possible D match to TRBD1 (6 bases). V was trimmed by 5 bases and J by 6 bases, leaving 13 bases between them. The germline gives CDR1 LNHDA, CDR2 SQIVND (reference sequence). The CDR3 length is 14 residues. The chain's CDR3 is CASSQGGGPGELFF. CDR3 DNA: TGTGCCAGTAGTCAAGGTGGGGGCCCCGGGGAGCTGTTTTTT.

This clone was detected a few times. This chain connects TRBV4-2 to TRBJ1-1; no clear D gene. The CDR3 has 15 amino acids. Germline V gene sequence: CDR1 LGHNA, CDR2 YNFKEQ. The V end was cut by 0 bases, the J end by 6 bases, with 14 bases between. CDR3 DNA: TGTGCCAGCAGCCAAGATTGGCAGGTTGGGGCTGAAGCTTTCTTT. It specifies CASSQDWQVGAEAFF.

This clone was seen a few times. This chain connects TRBV7-2 to TRBJ2-1; no firm D call. V dropped 2 bases and J dropped 7 bases, with 9 bases sitting between them. From germline, CDR1 is SGHTA and CDR2 FQGNSA. This CDR3 has 13 residues. The CDR3 DNA sequence: TGTGCCAGCAGCTTAACCCGGCCTAATGAGCAGTTCTTC. Protein sequence: CASSLTRPNEQFF.

The V gene is TRBV6-6, the J gene TRBJ1-1, with TRBD1 as a possible D gene (6 bases). The CDR3 runs to 12 residues. The germline V gene encodes CDR1 MNHNY and CDR2 SVGAGI (reference sequence). The V and J ends lost 6 bases and 7 bases respectively, with 12 bases between them. The CDR3 DNA is TGTGCCAGCAGGTTCCAGGGGATTGAAGCTTTCTTT. Translation gives CASRFQGIEAFF.

The chain carries TRBV28 and TRBJ1-1; 7 bases align to TRBD1. The germline V gene has CDR1 MDHEN and CDR2 SYDVKM. J gave up 5 bases and V 5 bases, and 14 bases lay outside the gene matches. This CDR3 contains 16 residues. The CDR3 is CASSPRQGNRRTEAFF. The CDR3, as DNA: TGTGCCAGCAGTCCCCGACAGGGAAATAGGAGGACTGAAGCTTTCTTT.

This clone was found once. The chain recombines TRBV5-6 with TRBJ1-1; 7 positions agree with TRBD1. CDR1 and CDR2 (germline): SGHDT, YYEEEE. The CDR3 covers 14 residues. Trimming cost V 5 bases and J 1 base; bases outside gene matches: 5. The CDR3 protein is CASSSGTANTEAFF. DNA of the CDR3: TGTGCCAGCAGTTCCGGGACAGCGAACACTGAAGCTTTCTTT.

This clone has just a few counts. The rearrangement uses TRBV28 and TRBJ1-5, with D hard to call. Trimming removed 11 bases at V and 4 bases at J, with 18 bases between. Germline V lookup: CDR1 MDHEN, CDR2 SYDVKM. The CDR3 consists of 14 residues. This CDR3 reads CAVRSTGINQPQHF. CDR3 DNA: TGTGCCGTGCGCTCTACTGGTATTAATCAGCCCCAGCATTTT.

V is TRBV5-1 and J is TRBJ2-6, with D possibly being TRBD1 (6 bases). The CDR3 consists of 18 residues. CDR1 is SGHRS and CDR2 is YFSETQ in the germline V gene. V lost 4 bases and J lost 0, with 17 bases in between. CDR3 region: CASSPRTATYSGANVLTF. The CDR3 nucleotides read TGCGCCAGCAGCCCTCGGACAGCCACCTACTCTGGGGCCAACGTCCTGACTTTC.

The chain is built from TRBV5-1 and TRBJ2-2, with 10 bases identical to TRBD1. V shed 7 bases and J 7 bases; nucleotides not matched to a gene: 4. The CDR3 is 13 amino acids. The germline gives CDR1 SGHRS, CDR2 YFSETQ. In nucleotides, the CDR3 is TGCGCCAGCCGGACAGGGGGTAACGGGGAGCTGTTTTTT. Protein: CASRTGGNGELFF. Full variable domain (rest looked up from reference TRBV5-1 and TRBJ2-2): KAGVTQTPRYLIKTRGQQVTLSCSPISGHRSVSWYQQTPGQGLQFLFEYFSETQRNKGNFPGRFSGRQFSNSRSEMNVSTLELGDSALYLCASRTGGNGELFFGEGSRLTVL.

V usage is TRBV19 and J usage is TRBJ2-7; perhaps TRBD2 as D (5 bases). CDR1 is LNHDA and CDR2 is SQIVND in the germline V gene (reference sequence). This CDR3 is 14 amino acids long. The V end lost 6 bases, the J end lost 0 bases, and 12 bases lay between the germline ends. The DNA of the CDR3 is TGTGCCAGTAGCCAGCGGTGGAGCTCCTACGAGCAGTACTTC. Protein product: CASSQRWSSYEQYF. Supplemented by reference TRBV19 and TRBJ2-7, the full variable domain reads DGGITQSPKYLFRKEGQNVTLSCEQNLNHDAMYWYRQDPGQGLRLIYYSQIVNDFQKGDIAEGYSVSREKKESFPLTVTSAQKNPTAFYLCASSQRWSSYEQYFGPGTRLTVT.

CDR3 coding DNA: TGTGCCAGCAGCTTAGCGGCTAGCGGGGGCACAGATACGCAGTATTTT. This translates into CASSLAASGGTDTQYF. The rearrangement uses TRBV7-6 and TRBJ2-3; 9 bases map to TRBD2. The CDR3 is 16 amino acids. The germline V gene has CDR1 SGHVS and CDR2 FNYEAQ. Trimming cost V 0 bases and J 1 base; bases outside gene matches: 2.

The chain employs TRBV6-5 and TRBJ1-2, with no clear D. The V end lost 7 bases, the J end lost 0 bases, and 3 bases lay between the germline ends. The CDR3 has 11 residues. Germline CDR1 MNHEY, CDR2 SVGAGI. The CDR3 nucleotides are TGTGCCAGCAACCCTAACTATGGCTACACCTTC. Its protein product is CASNPNYGYTF.

V gene TRBV9 combines with J gene TRBJ1-1, with 9 bases fitting TRBD1. After removal of 0 bases from V and 0 bases from J, the junction contained 3 bases not matched to a gene. Germline V CDR1 and CDR2: SGDLS, YYNGEE. CDR3 length equals 16 residues. In DNA, the CDR3 is TGTGCCAGCAGCGTAGTAGGACAGGGGTTGAACACTGAAGCTTTCTTT. Protein product: CASSVVGQGLNTEAFF.

There are many counts of this clone. The chain employs TRBV2 and TRBJ1-2; a possible D gene is TRBD1 (5 bases). The CDR3 is 14 residues long. Trimming left V 3 bases short and J 1 base short, with 9 bases between. Germline V gives CDR1 SNHLY, CDR2 FYNNEI. The CDR3 region has the DNA TGTGCCAGCAGTGATACCGGGGGTAACTATGGCTACACCTTC. It codes for CASSDTGGNYGYTF.

The chain couples TRBV10-1 to TRBJ1-1; TRBD1 aligns across 9 bases. Germline CDR1 and CDR2: WNHNN and SYGVQD (reference sequence). The length of the CDR3 is 16 residues. The J segment lost 4 bases and the V segment lost 5 bases, leaving 11 bases of the junction unmatched. The DNA for the CDR3 is TGCGCCAGCAGTTCAGGGGGGACAGGGAAGCGCACTGAAGCTTTCTTT. Translation: CASSSGGTGKRTEAFF.